These T cell receptor beta chains were read from a single sample in a study of early stage breast cancer tumors. Assay used: immunoSEQ multiplex PCR; TCRdb lists only in-frame clones, some missing. This sample has around 31,000 clones, with roughly 80% found just once. Sequencing was performed on breast tumor tissue. The receptors stem from a person aged 25-39 years with breast cancer. CDR3s include the opening cysteine and the closing phenylalanine or tryptophan. Each record gives: clone size, J gene, V gene, D gene, CDR3 protein, CDR3 DNA. D genes are given only for firm matches. The size of a clone is reported for some rows only, either as once, few or many, or as a class for expanded clones.

clone size: NA; J gene: TRBJ2-7; V gene: TRBV7-2; D gene: TRBD2; CDR3 protein: CASSLVIAGVREQYF; CDR3 DNA: TGTGCCAGCAGCTTAGTTATAGCGGGAGTGCGCGAGCAGTACTTC
clone size: NA; J gene: TRBJ2-7; V gene: TRBV14; D gene: NA; CDR3 protein: CASSQDQAWTYEQYF; CDR3 DNA: TGTGCCAGCAGCCAAGATCAAGCTTGGACCTACGAGCAGTACTTC
clone size: few; J gene: TRBJ2-1; V gene: TRBV5-5; D gene: NA; CDR3 protein: CASSLAKNVYNEQFF; CDR3 DNA: TGTGCCAGCAGCTTGGCCAAAAACGTCTACAATGAGCAGTTCTTC
clone size: NA; J gene: TRBJ1-2; V gene: TRBV18; D gene: TRBD1; CDR3 protein: CASSPGQAGYGYTF; CDR3 DNA: TGTGCCAGCTCACCGGGACAGGCGGGCTATGGCTACACCTTC
clone size: NA; J gene: TRBJ1-3; V gene: TRBV7-9; D gene: TRBD1; CDR3 protein: CASSLAGTGGGNTIYF; CDR3 DNA: TGTGCCAGCAGCTTAGCCGGGACAGGGGGAGGAAACACCATATATTTT
clone size: NA; J gene: TRBJ1-1; V gene: TRBV7-3; D gene: NA; CDR3 protein: CASSEEGSTEAFF; CDR3 DNA: TGTGCCAGCAGCGAGGAGGGATCCACTGAAGCTTTCTTT
clone size: NA; J gene: TRBJ2-7; V gene: TRBV7-6; D gene: TRBD2; CDR3 protein: CASSGLAGGPREQYF; CDR3 DNA: TGTGCCAGCAGCGGACTAGCGGGAGGCCCGAGAGAGCAGTACTTC
clone size: few; J gene: TRBJ2-2; V gene: TRBV13; D gene: NA; CDR3 protein: CASSPAENTGELFF; CDR3 DNA: TGTGCCAGCAGCCCCGCAGAGAACACCGGGGAGCTGTTTTTT
clone size: NA; J gene: TRBJ2-2; V gene: TRBV7-8; D gene: NA; CDR3 protein: CASSFSGGASTGELFF; CDR3 DNA: TGTGCCAGCAGCTTTAGTGGTGGGGCTTCCACCGGGGAGCTGTTTTTT
clone size: NA; J gene: TRBJ2-2; V gene: TRBV7-3; D gene: TRBD2; CDR3 protein: CASRPPGLAGVSTGELFF; CDR3 DNA: TGTGCCAGCAGGCCACCGGGACTAGCGGGAGTATCCACCGGGGAGCTGTTTTTT
clone size: NA; J gene: TRBJ2-7; V gene: TRBV6-6; D gene: NA; CDR3 protein: CASTPAGFYEQYF; CDR3 DNA: TGTGCCAGCACCCCCGCAGGGTTCTACGAGCAGTACTTC
clone size: NA; J gene: TRBJ1-2; V gene: TRBV10-3; D gene: NA; CDR3 protein: CAISESEGGYDGYTF; CDR3 DNA: TGTGCCATCAGTGAGTCAGAGGGGGGATATGATGGCTACACCTTC
clone size: NA; J gene: TRBJ1-3; V gene: TRBV2; D gene: NA; CDR3 protein: CASSNSTGVSGNTIYF; CDR3 DNA: TGTGCCAGCAGCAATAGTACAGGAGTTTCAGGAAACACCATATATTTT
clone size: NA; J gene: TRBJ1-5; V gene: TRBV25-1; D gene: TRBD1; CDR3 protein: CASSDIGTEVNQPQHF; CDR3 DNA: TGTGCCAGCAGTGATATAGGGACAGAGGTAAATCAGCCCCAGCATTTT
clone size: NA; J gene: TRBJ1-1; V gene: TRBV18; D gene: NA; CDR3 protein: CASSPPAGELGMAFF; CDR3 DNA: TGTGCCAGCTCACCACCGGCAGGGGAATTGGGCATGGCTTTCTTT
clone size: NA; J gene: TRBJ1-5; V gene: TRBV7-2; D gene: NA; CDR3 protein: CASSLEILGGNQPQHF; CDR3 DNA: TGTGCCAGCAGCTTAGAAATTTTGGGAGGAAATCAGCCCCAGCATTTT
clone size: NA; J gene: TRBJ2-1; V gene: TRBV5-6; D gene: TRBD2; CDR3 protein: CASSPGLAAYNEQFF; CDR3 DNA: TGTGCCAGCAGCCCGGGACTAGCGGCCTACAATGAGCAGTTCTTC
clone size: NA; J gene: TRBJ2-1; V gene: TRBV9; D gene: NA; CDR3 protein: CASSVSYEGSYNEQFF; CDR3 DNA: TGTGCCAGCAGCGTAAGTTATGAGGGTAGCTACAATGAGCAGTTCTTC
clone size: medium-sized; J gene: TRBJ1-1; V gene: TRBV28; D gene: TRBD1; CDR3 protein: CASSLGPGQGMAEAFF; CDR3 DNA: TGTGCCAGCAGTTTAGGGCCGGGACAGGGGATGGCTGAAGCTTTCTTT
clone size: NA; J gene: TRBJ2-7; V gene: TRBV9; D gene: NA; CDR3 protein: CASSVEPPCGHRLYEQYF; CDR3 DNA: TGTGCCAGCAGCGTAGAACCCCCCTGCGGGCATAGGTTGTACGAGCAGTACTTC
clone size: NA; J gene: TRBJ1-3; V gene: TRBV4-2; D gene: NA; CDR3 protein: CASSQDTARASSGNTIYF; CDR3 DNA: TGTGCCAGCAGCCAAGACACCGCGAGAGCATCCTCTGGAAACACCATATATTTT
clone size: once; J gene: TRBJ2-7; V gene: TRBV5-1; D gene: TRBD1; CDR3 protein: CASSLGQGSYEQYF; CDR3 DNA: TGCGCCAGCAGCTTAGGACAGGGGTCCTACGAGCAGTACTTC
clone size: once; J gene: TRBJ1-4; V gene: TRBV7-6; D gene: NA; CDR3 protein: CASSLAVGGLVTNEKLFF; CDR3 DNA: TGTGCCAGCAGCTTAGCGGTCGGGGGCCTCGTAACTAATGAAAAACTGTTTTTT
clone size: NA; J gene: TRBJ2-2; V gene: TRBV5-1; D gene: TRBD1; CDR3 protein: CASSSGQGAVGELFF; CDR3 DNA: TGCGCCAGCAGCTCCGGACAGGGGGCGGTCGGGGAGCTGTTTTTT
clone size: NA; J gene: TRBJ2-5; V gene: TRBV27; D gene: TRBD2; CDR3 protein: CASSIRGLAGMLETQYF; CDR3 DNA: TGTGCCAGCAGTATAAGAGGACTAGCGGGGATGTTAGAGACCCAGTACTTC
clone size: NA; J gene: TRBJ1-6; V gene: TRBV15; D gene: NA; CDR3 protein: CATSRVKGQGNSPLHF; CDR3 DNA: TGTGCCACCAGCAGAGTTAAAGGGCAGGGAAATTCACCCCTCCACTTT
clone size: NA; J gene: TRBJ1-4; V gene: TRBV16; D gene: TRBD1; CDR3 protein: CASSQRDRAREKLFF; CDR3 DNA: TGTGCCAGCAGCCAAAGAGACAGGGCACGGGAAAAACTGTTTTTT
clone size: NA; J gene: TRBJ1-1; V gene: TRBV1; D gene: NA; CDR3 protein: CTSSQLTGQCVNTEAFF; CDR3 DNA: TGCACCAGCAGCCAATTGACGGGACAGTGTGTGAACACTGAAGCTTTCTTT
clone size: NA; J gene: TRBJ2-7; V gene: TRBV9; D gene: TRBD2; CDR3 protein: CASAEGGSAWGEQYF; CDR3 DNA: TGTGCCAGCGCGGAGGGCGGGAGTGCTTGGGGGGAGCAGTACTTC
clone size: few; J gene: TRBJ2-2; V gene: TRBV7-3; D gene: TRBD1; CDR3 protein: CASSPQGGFGELFF; CDR3 DNA: TGTGCCAGCAGCCCACAAGGGGGCTTCGGGGAGCTGTTTTTT
clone size: once; J gene: TRBJ2-3; V gene: TRBV5-1; D gene: TRBD2; CDR3 protein: CASSLGRGGLTDTQYF; CDR3 DNA: TGCGCCAGCAGCTTGGGACGGGGGGGCCTCACAGATACGCAGTATTTT
clone size: NA; J gene: TRBJ1-5; V gene: TRBV6-5; D gene: NA; CDR3 protein: CASSYSVNQPQHF; CDR3 DNA: TGTGCCAGCAGTTACTCTGTCAATCAGCCCCAGCATTTT
clone size: NA; J gene: TRBJ1-2; V gene: TRBV6-6; D gene: NA; CDR3 protein: CASTPDGFYGYTF; CDR3 DNA: TGTGCCAGCACCCCGGACGGCTTCTATGGCTACACCTTC
clone size: NA; J gene: TRBJ1-1; V gene: TRBV7-9; D gene: TRBD1; CDR3 protein: CASSSGQGWTEAFF; CDR3 DNA: TGTGCCAGCAGCTCGGGACAGGGATGGACTGAAGCTTTCTTT
clone size: NA; J gene: TRBJ2-7; V gene: TRBV7-2; D gene: TRBD2; CDR3 protein: CASSSLGLAGGEQYF; CDR3 DNA: TGTGCCAGCAGCTCCCTGGGACTAGCGGGAGGCGAGCAGTACTTC
clone size: NA; J gene: TRBJ2-7; V gene: TRBV6-5; D gene: NA; CDR3 protein: CASTSSSGTTYEQYF; CDR3 DNA: TGTGCCAGCACTTCCTCCTCCGGGACAACCTACGAGCAGTACTTC
clone size: NA; J gene: TRBJ2-7; V gene: TRBV7-2; D gene: TRBD2; CDR3 protein: CASSSSSGSVYEQYF; CDR3 DNA: TGTGCCAGCAGCTCCTCTAGCGGGAGTGTCTACGAGCAGTACTTC
clone size: few; J gene: TRBJ2-1; V gene: TRBV27; D gene: NA; CDR3 protein: CASSLGLGTYFYNEQFF; CDR3 DNA: TGTGCCAGCAGTTTAGGGCTCGGGACTTACTTTTACAATGAGCAGTTCTTC
clone size: NA; J gene: TRBJ2-1; V gene: TRBV18; D gene: TRBD2; CDR3 protein: CASSPPGLAGGKGSNEQFF; CDR3 DNA: TGTGCCAGCTCACCACCTGGGCTAGCGGGAGGAAAAGGGTCCAATGAGCAGTTCTTC
clone size: NA; J gene: TRBJ2-7; V gene: TRBV18; D gene: NA; CDR3 protein: CASSPEAPYEQYF; CDR3 DNA: TGTGCCAGCTCACCAGAGGCCCCCTACGAGCAGTACTTC
clone size: NA; J gene: TRBJ2-4; V gene: TRBV7-2; D gene: TRBD1; CDR3 protein: CASSLDRESVQYF; CDR3 DNA: TGTGCCAGCAGCTTGGACAGGGAGAGTGTTCAGTACTTC
clone size: few; J gene: TRBJ2-3; V gene: TRBV6-5; D gene: NA; CDR3 protein: CASSYPTRDTQYF; CDR3 DNA: TGTGCCAGCAGTTACCCTACTAGAGATACGCAGTATTTT
clone size: NA; J gene: TRBJ2-5; V gene: TRBV4-1; D gene: TRBD2; CDR3 protein: CASSQDRLAEVVVERETQYF; CDR3 DNA: TGCGCCAGCAGCCAAGATCGACTAGCGGAGGTGGTTGTTGAGAGAGAGACCCAGTACTTC
clone size: large; J gene: TRBJ2-1; V gene: TRBV7-2; D gene: TRBD2; CDR3 protein: CASSRTSGRMNEQFF; CDR3 DNA: TGTGCCAGCAGCCGGACTAGCGGGAGGATGAATGAGCAGTTCTTC
clone size: NA; J gene: TRBJ2-1; V gene: TRBV12-5; D gene: NA; CDR3 protein: CASGSRDGSSYNEQFF; CDR3 DNA: TGTGCTAGTGGTTCCCGGGACGGGAGCTCCTACAATGAGCAGTTCTTC
clone size: NA; J gene: TRBJ2-7; V gene: TRBV20-1; D gene: NA; CDR3 protein: CSASYYEQYF; CDR3 DNA: TGCAGTGCCTCCTACTACGAGCAGTACTTC
clone size: NA; J gene: TRBJ2-5; V gene: TRBV7-9; D gene: TRBD2; CDR3 protein: CASSLELAGHTGWIQTQYF; CDR3 DNA: TGTGCCAGCAGCTTAGAACTAGCGGGTCACACCGGCTGGATTCAGACCCAGTACTTC
clone size: NA; J gene: TRBJ2-1; V gene: TRBV7-2; D gene: TRBD2; CDR3 protein: CASSTGLAGMSEQFF; CDR3 DNA: TGTGCCAGCAGTACGGGACTAGCGGGAATGAGTGAGCAGTTCTTC
clone size: NA; J gene: TRBJ1-5; V gene: TRBV19; D gene: NA; CDR3 protein: CASSVLGGTGMNQPQHF; CDR3 DNA: TGTGCCAGTAGTGTCCTGGGGGGCACGGGTATGAATCAGCCCCAGCATTTT
clone size: NA; J gene: TRBJ1-3; V gene: TRBV6-5; D gene: NA; CDR3 protein: CASSSGTPTSGNTIYF; CDR3 DNA: TGTGCCAGCAGTTCCGGGACACCGACCTCTGGAAACACCATATATTTT
clone size: NA; J gene: TRBJ2-7; V gene: TRBV19; D gene: TRBD2; CDR3 protein: CASSIEREGEQYF; CDR3 DNA: TGTGCCAGTAGTATCGAGCGGGAGGGCGAGCAGTACTTC
clone size: NA; J gene: TRBJ2-1; V gene: TRBV18; D gene: NA; CDR3 protein: CASSPGSLSYNEQFF; CDR3 DNA: TGTGCCAGCTCACCTGGTAGCCTCTCCTACAATGAGCAGTTCTTC
clone size: few; J gene: TRBJ1-4; V gene: TRBV7-9; D gene: TRBD1; CDR3 protein: CASSRTGDGEKLFF; CDR3 DNA: TGTGCCAGCAGCCGGACAGGGGATGGTGAAAAACTGTTTTTT
clone size: NA; J gene: TRBJ1-1; V gene: TRBV18; D gene: NA; CDR3 protein: CASSPAENTEAFF; CDR3 DNA: TGTGCCAGCTCACCAGCGGAGAACACTGAAGCTTTCTTT